What follows are 2 T cell receptor beta chains derived from one specimen sequenced in a study of vaccination effects on CD4 cells after COVID-19. Sequencing followed a ViraFEST assay step that expanded antigen-specific CD4+ T cells with viral peptide pools. CD4+ T cell isolation took place after less than 13 days of culture. Data came from immunoSEQ multiplex PCR; TCRdb stores just in-frame clones and leaves some out. The table has 50,000 to 65,000 clones, 81% seen once. These receptors lack a known antigen. This sample comprised CD4+ T cells from PBMCs cultured with HCoV-229E spike peptides, obtained before COVID-19 vaccination. These receptors all stem from a human donor who received a COVID-19 vaccine.

The rearrangement uses TRBV5-1 and TRBJ1-3; possible D gene TRBD1, 6 bases. Germline V CDR1 and CDR2: SGHRS, YFSETQ. The V gene lost 4 bases and the J gene lost 0 bases, with 14 bases spanning the gap. The CDR3 covers 16 residues. CDR3 coding DNA: TGCGCCAGCAGCCCAGGGGTTCAGGGCTCTGGAAACACCATATATTTT. It translates to CASSPGVQGSGNTIYF. The whole variable domain, remainder taken from reference TRBV5-1 and TRBJ1-3, is KAGVTQTPRYLIKTRGQQVTLSCSPISGHRSVSWYQQTPGQGLQFLFEYFSETQRNKGNFPGRFSGRQFSNSRSEMNVSTLELGDSALYLCASSPGVQGSGNTIYFGEGSWLTVV.

The chain couples TRBV6-5 to TRBJ1-2; D remains ambiguous. Germline CDR1 MNHEY, CDR2 SVGAGI. V was trimmed by 5 bases and J by 8 bases, leaving 15 bases between them. The CDR3 totals 13 residues. The CDR3 loop is CASSRHQPLGYTF. DNA for the CDR3: TGTGCCAGCAGTAGACATCAACCGTTAGGCTACACCTTC.